What follows is one T cell receptor (beta chain) and its context. Original data processing: Reference gene primer amplification in the assay estimated nucleated cell counts. Measured with immunoSEQ multiplex PCR; TCRdb has only the in-frame clones, and not every one. The DNA was the basis for D and trimming; V, J and clone size are from that table. The sample yields around 100,000 clones, about 78% seen once. This specimen belongs to a study of blood T cell repertoires in COVID-19. Across the study: Collection of acute and convalescent COVID-19 samples took place in the United States, Italy and Spain. T cells, B-cell-depleted T cells, or PBMCs supplied cDNA or gDNA.

This CDR3 has 13 residues. Trimming removed 3 bases from V and 12 bases from J, with 18 bases in between. Germline CDR1 SGDLS, CDR2 YYNGEE. Material: peripheral blood. The rearrangement links TRBV9 to TRBJ1-2, with a weak D call TRBD1 (6 bases). This clonotype originated in a man in his 60s with active or convalescent COVID-19. This CDR3 reads CASSAWGGPADTF. In DNA form, the CDR3 reads TGTGCCAGCAGCGCTTGGGGGGGGCCCGCGGACACCTTC.